This T cell receptor (beta chain) was sequenced in a study of T cell repertoires in cytomegalovirus infection. About the study: Public signatures in TCR beta pointed to CMV infection and matching HLA type. Findings and caveats of the study: Identification of carriers of CMV plus the relevant HLA was performed using cumulative public TCR beta family frequency.

There are 15 residues in the CDR3. V gave up 5 bases and J gave up 8 bases; unmatched junction bases: 8. Germline lookup yields CDR1 SGHTA and CDR2 FQGNSA. A word on this clonotype: Its cognate antigen is unknown.

Each CDR3 protein gets one entry after TCRdb re-called the reads with MiXCR. The table includes under 500,000 distinct CDR3 sequences, approximately 40% detected once. The sequenced sample was cultured PBMCs, obtained from culture after CMV antigen stimulation. The source is a human donor in good health (CMV status not recorded). Some clones in this sample may be carry-over from other donors' samples. The genes are TRBV7-2 and TRBJ1-4, with TRBD1 identical over 10 bases. In DNA, the CDR3 is TGTGCCAGCAGCCCCCTAGACAGGGGGCGCGAAAAACTGTTTTTT. Translation gives CASSPLDRGREKLFF.